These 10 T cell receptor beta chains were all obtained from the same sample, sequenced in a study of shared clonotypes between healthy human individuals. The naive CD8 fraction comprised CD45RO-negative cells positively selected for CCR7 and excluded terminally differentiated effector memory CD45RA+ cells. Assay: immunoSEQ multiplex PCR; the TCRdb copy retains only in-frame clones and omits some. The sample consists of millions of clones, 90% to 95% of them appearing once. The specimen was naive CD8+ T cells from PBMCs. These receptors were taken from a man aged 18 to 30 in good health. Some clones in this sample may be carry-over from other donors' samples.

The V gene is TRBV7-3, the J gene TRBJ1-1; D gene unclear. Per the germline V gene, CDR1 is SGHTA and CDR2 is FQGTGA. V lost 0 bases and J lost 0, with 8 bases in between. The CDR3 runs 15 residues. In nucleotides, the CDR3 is TGTGCCAGCAGCTTAACCGCCGGAATGAACACTGAAGCTTTCTTT. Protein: CASSLTAGMNTEAFF.

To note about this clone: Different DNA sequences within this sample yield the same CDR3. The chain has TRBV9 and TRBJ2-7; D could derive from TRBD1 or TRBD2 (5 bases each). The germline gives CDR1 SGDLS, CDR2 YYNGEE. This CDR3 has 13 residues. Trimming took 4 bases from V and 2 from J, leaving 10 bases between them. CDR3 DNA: TGTGCCAGCAGCCCTGGGGGTCCCTACGAGCAGTACTTC. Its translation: CASSPGGPYEQYF. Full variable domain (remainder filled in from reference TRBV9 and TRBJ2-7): DSGVTQTPKHLITATGQRVTLRCSPRSGDLSVYWYQQSLDQGLQFLIQYYNGEERAKGNILERFSAQQFPDLHSELNLSSLELGDSALYFCASSPGGPYEQYFGPGTRLTVT.

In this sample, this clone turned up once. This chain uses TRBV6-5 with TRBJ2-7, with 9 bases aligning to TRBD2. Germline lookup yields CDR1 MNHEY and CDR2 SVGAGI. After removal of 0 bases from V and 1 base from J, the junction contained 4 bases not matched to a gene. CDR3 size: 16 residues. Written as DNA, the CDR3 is TGTGCCAGCAGTTACTCTTATAGCGGGAGTTCCTACGAGCAGTACTTC. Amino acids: CASSYSYSGSSYEQYF.

The CDR3 region is CASSSPREGPTRDEQFF. The DNA of the CDR3 is TGCGCCAGCAGCTCCCCCCGTGAGGGGCCGACCCGCGATGAGCAGTTCTTC. V and J are TRBV5-1 and TRBJ2-1; D possibly matches TRBD1 or TRBD2 (5 bases each). This CDR3 is 17 amino acids long. Germline-derived CDR1 and CDR2 are SGHRS and YFSETQ. Trimming removed 3 bases from V and 8 bases from J, with 24 bases in between.

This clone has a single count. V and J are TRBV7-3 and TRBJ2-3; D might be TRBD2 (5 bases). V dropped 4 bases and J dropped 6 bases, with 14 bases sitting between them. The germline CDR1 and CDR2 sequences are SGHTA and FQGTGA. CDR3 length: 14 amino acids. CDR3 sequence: CASSSWARGDTQYF. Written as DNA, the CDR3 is TGTGCCAGCAGCTCCTGGGCTCGCGGGGATACGCAGTATTTT.

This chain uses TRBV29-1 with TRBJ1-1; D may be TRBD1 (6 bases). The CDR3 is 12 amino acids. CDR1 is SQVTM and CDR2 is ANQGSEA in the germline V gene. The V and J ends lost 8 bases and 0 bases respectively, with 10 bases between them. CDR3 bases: TGCAGCTCGGGACACCTGAACACTGAAGCTTTCTTT. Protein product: CSSGHLNTEAFF.

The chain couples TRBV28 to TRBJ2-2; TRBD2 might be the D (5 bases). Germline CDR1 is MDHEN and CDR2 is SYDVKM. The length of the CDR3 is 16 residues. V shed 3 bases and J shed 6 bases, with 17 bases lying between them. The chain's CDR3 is CASSFYTGVPAGELFF. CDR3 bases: TGTGCCAGCAGTTTTTATACCGGGGTCCCAGCCGGGGAGCTGTTTTTT.

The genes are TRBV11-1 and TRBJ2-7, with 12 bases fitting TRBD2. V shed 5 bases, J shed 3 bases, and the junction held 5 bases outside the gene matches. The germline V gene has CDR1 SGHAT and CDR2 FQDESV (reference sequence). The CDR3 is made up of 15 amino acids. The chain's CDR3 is CASSTTSGRNYEQYF. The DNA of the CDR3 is TGTGCCAGCAGCACGACTAGCGGGAGAAACTACGAGCAGTACTTC.

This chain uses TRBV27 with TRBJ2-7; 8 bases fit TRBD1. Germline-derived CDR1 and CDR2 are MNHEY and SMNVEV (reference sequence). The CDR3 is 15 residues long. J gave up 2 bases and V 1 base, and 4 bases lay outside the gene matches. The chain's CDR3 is CASSLLARGPYEQYF. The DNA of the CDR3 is TGTGCCAGCAGTTTATTAGCCAGGGGGCCCTACGAGCAGTACTTC.

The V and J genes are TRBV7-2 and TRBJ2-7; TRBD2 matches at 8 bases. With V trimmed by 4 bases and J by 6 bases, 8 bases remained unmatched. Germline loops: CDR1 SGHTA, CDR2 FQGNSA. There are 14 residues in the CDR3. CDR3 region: CASSSGLARGEQYF. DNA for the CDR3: TGTGCCAGCAGCTCCGGACTAGCTCGCGGCGAGCAGTACTTC.